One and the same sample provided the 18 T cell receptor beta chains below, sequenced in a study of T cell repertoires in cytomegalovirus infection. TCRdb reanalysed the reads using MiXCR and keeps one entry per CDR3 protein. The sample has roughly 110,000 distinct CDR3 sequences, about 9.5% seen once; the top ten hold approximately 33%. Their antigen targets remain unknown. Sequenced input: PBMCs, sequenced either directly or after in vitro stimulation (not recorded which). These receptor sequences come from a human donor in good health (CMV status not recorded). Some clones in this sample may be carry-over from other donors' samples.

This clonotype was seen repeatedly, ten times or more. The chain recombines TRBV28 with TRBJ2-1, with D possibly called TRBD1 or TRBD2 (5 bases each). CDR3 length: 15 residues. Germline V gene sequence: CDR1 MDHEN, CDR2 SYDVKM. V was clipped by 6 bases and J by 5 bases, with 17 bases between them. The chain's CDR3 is CASRSWWGPHNEQFF. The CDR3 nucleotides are TGTGCCAGCAGAAGTTGGTGGGGACCTCACAATGAGCAGTTCTTC. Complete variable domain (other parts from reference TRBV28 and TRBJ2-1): DVKVTQSSRYLVKRTGEKVFLECVQDMDHENMFWYRQDPGLGLRLIYFSYDVKMKEKGDIPEGYSVSREKKERFSLILESASTNQTSMYLCASRSWWGPHNEQFFGPGTRLTVL.

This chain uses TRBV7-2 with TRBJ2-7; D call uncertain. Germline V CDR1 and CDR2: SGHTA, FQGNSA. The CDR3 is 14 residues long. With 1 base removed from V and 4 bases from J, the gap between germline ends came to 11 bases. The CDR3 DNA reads TGTGCCAGCAGCTTAGTTGACCGCAGGTACGAGCAGTACTTC. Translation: CASSLVDRRYEQYF.

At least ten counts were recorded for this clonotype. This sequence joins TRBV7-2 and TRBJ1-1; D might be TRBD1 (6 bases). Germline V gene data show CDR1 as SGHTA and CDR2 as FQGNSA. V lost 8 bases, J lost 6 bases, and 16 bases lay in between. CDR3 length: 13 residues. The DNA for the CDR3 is TGTGCCAGCGGCATGTACAGGGCGCCTGAAGCTTTCTTT. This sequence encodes CASGMYRAPEAFF.

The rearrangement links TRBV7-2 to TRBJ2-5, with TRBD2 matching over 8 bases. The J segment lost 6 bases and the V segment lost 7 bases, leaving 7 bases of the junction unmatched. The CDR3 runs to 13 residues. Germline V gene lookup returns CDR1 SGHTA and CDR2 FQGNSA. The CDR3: CASNPGGGQTQYF. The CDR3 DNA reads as TGTGCCAGCAACCCGGGGGGGGGGCAGACCCAGTACTTC. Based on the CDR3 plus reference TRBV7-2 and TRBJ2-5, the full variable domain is GAGVSQSPSNKVTEKGKDVELRCDPISGHTALYWYRQSLGQGLEFLIYFQGNSAPDKSGLPSDRFSAERTGGSVSTLTIQRTQQEDSAVYLCASNPGGGQTQYFGPGTRLLVL.

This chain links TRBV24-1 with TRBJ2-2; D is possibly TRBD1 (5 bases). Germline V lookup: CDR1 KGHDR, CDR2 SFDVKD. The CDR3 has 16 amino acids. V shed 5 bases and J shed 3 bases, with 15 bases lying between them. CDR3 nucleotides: TGTGCCACCAGTGCAGCCAGGGCCGCGGACACCGGGGAGCTGTTTTTT. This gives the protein CATSAARAADTGELFF.

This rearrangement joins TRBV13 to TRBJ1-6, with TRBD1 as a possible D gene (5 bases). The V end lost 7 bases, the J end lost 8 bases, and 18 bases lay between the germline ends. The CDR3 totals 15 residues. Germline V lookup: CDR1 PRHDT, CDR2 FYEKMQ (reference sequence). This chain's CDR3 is CASNLLGRGDSPLHF. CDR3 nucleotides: TGTGCCAGCAACCTCCTGGGGCGAGGGGATTCACCCCTCCACTTT.

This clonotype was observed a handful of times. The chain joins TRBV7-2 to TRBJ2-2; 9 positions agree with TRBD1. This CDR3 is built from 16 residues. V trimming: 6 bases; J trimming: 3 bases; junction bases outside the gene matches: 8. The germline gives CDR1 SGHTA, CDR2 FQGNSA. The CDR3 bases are TGTGCCAGCAGGCCTCCGGGACAGGGCGACACCGGGGAGCTGTTTTTT. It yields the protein CASRPPGQGDTGELFF.

Here the CDR3 reads CASSYSNRITSSYEQYF. DNA for the CDR3: TGTGCCAGCAGTTACTCCAACAGGATAACGAGCTCCTACGAGCAGTACTTC. The genes are TRBV6-6 and TRBJ2-7; perhaps TRBD1 as D (5 bases). The V end was cut by 0 bases, the J end by 0 bases, with 15 bases between. The length of the CDR3 is 17 residues. Germline V gives CDR1 MNHNY, CDR2 SVGAGI (reference sequence).

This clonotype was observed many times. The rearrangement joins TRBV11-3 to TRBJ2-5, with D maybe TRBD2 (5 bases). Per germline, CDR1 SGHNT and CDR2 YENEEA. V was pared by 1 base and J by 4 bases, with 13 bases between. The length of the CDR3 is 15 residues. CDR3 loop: CASSLGSHGVETQYF. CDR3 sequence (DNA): TGTGCCAGCAGCTTAGGAAGTCACGGGGTAGAGACCCAGTACTTC.

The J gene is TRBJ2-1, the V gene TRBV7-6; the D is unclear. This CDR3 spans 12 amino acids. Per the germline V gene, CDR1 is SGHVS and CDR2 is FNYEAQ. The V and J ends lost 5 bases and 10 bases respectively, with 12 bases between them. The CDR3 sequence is CASSRGNNEQFF. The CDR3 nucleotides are TGTGCCAGCAGCCGCGGAAATAACGAGCAGTTCTTC.

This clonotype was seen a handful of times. CDR3 amino acids: CASGTSGVPDTQYF. The CDR3 bases are TGCGCCAGCGGGACTAGCGGGGTCCCAGATACGCAGTATTTT. V usage is TRBV5-1 and J usage is TRBJ2-3, with 13 bases that match TRBD2. The CDR3 sequence is 14 residues long. With 7 bases clipped from V and 4 bases from J, the junction kept 3 bases outside the gene matches. Germline assignment: CDR1 SGHRS and CDR2 YFSETQ.

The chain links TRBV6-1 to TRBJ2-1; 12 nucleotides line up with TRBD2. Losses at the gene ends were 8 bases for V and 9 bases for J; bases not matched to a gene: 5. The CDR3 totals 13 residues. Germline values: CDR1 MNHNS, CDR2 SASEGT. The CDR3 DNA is TGTGCCAGCCAGACTAGCGGGAGTGCTGAGCAGTTCTTC. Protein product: CASQTSGSAEQFF.

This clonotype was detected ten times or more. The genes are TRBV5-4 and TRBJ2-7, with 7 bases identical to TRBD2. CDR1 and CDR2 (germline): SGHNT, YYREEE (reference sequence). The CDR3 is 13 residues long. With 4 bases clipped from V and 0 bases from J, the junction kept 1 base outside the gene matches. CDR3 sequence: CASSSGNSYEQYF. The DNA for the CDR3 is TGTGCCAGCAGCAGCGGGAACTCCTACGAGCAGTACTTC.

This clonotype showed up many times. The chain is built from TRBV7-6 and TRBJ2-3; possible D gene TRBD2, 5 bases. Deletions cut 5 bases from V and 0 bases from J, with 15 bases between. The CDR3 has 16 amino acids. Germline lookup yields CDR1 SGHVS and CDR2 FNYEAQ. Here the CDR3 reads CASSPSGGTSTDTQYF. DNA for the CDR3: TGTGCCAGCAGCCCAAGCGGCGGAACTAGCACAGATACGCAGTATTTT.

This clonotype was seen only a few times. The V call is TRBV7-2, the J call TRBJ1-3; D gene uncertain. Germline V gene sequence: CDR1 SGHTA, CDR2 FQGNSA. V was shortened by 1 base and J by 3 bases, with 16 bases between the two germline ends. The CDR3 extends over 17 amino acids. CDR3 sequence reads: CASSLVGGESDGNTIYF. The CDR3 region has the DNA TGTGCCAGCAGCTTAGTCGGCGGAGAGTCAGATGGAAACACCATATATTTT.

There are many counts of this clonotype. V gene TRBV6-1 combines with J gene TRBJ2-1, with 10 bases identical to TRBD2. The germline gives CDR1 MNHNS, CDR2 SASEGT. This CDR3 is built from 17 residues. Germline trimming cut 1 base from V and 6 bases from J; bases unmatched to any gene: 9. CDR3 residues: CASSEGSGRPRSNEQFF. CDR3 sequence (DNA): TGTGCCAGCAGTGAAGGTAGCGGGAGGCCAAGATCCAATGAGCAGTTCTTC.

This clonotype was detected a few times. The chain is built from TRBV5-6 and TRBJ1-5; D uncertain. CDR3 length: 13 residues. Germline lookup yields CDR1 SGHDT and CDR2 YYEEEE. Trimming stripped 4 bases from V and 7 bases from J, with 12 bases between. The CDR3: CASSRQREQPQHF. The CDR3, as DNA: TGTGCCAGCAGCAGACAAAGGGAGCAGCCCCAGCATTTT.

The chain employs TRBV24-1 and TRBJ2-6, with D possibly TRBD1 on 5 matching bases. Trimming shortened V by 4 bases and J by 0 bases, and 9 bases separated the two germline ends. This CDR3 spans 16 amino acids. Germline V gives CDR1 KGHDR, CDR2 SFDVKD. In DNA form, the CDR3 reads TGTGCCACCAGTGACAGGGCAAGCTCTGGGGCCAACGTCCTGACTTTC. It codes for CATSDRASSGANVLTF.